The rows below give T cell receptor beta chains drawn from one sample of a study of OX40 agonist ivuxolimab in advanced cancers. Generated by immunoSEQ multiplex PCR, the TCRdb table keeps only in-frame clones and is missing some. The table includes about 76,000 clones, roughly 86% detected once. Material: CD4+ or CD8+ T cells sorted from blood, obtained in a trial of the OX40 agonist ivuxolimab. The receptors originated from an adult with an advanced solid tumor such as melanoma, head and neck, liver or kidney cancer. Each CDR3 is given with its conserved first and last residue. The order of the fields is D gene, clone size, J gene, V gene, CDR3 protein, CDR3 DNA. The D gene is left open where the match is weak. Expanded clones get a size class; other rows say once, few or many, or leave the size out.

d_call: TRBD1
clone_size: -
j_call: TRBJ1-1
v_call: TRBV5-1
cdr3_aa: CASSPGQGISEAFF
cdr3_nt: TGCGCCAGCAGCCCGGGACAGGGTATTAGTGAAGCTTTCTTT

d_call: TRBD1
clone_size: few
j_call: TRBJ1-2
v_call: TRBV28
cdr3_aa: CASRLGRGGLSYGYTF
cdr3_nt: TGTGCCAGCAGACTTGGCAGGGGGGGATTAAGCTATGGCTACACCTTC

d_call: -
clone_size: -
j_call: TRBJ1-1
v_call: TRBV6-6
cdr3_aa: CASTQTDGSRTEAFF
cdr3_nt: TGTGCCAGCACCCAGACCGACGGTAGTCGGACTGAAGCTTTCTTT

d_call: TRBD1
clone_size: -
j_call: TRBJ2-5
v_call: TRBV6-6
cdr3_aa: CATASGQGVSETQYF
cdr3_nt: TGTGCCACAGCTTCGGGACAGGGGGTTTCGGAGACCCAGTACTTC

d_call: -
clone_size: -
j_call: TRBJ2-3
v_call: TRBV5-1
cdr3_aa: CASSPVGETTDTQYF
cdr3_nt: TGCGCCAGCAGCCCAGTCGGGGAAACCACAGATACGCAGTATTTT

d_call: -
clone_size: -
j_call: TRBJ1-4
v_call: TRBV6-5
cdr3_aa: CASSSGGLDEKLFF
cdr3_nt: TGTGCCAGCAGTTCCGGGGGGCTTGATGAAAAACTGTTTTTT

d_call: -
clone_size: -
j_call: TRBJ1-4
v_call: TRBV27
cdr3_aa: CASSLIQGVSEKLFF
cdr3_nt: TGTGCCAGCAGTTTAATACAGGGTGTTTCTGAAAAACTGTTTTTT

d_call: TRBD1
clone_size: -
j_call: TRBJ2-7
v_call: TRBV6-1
cdr3_aa: CASSDGGQGASKQYF
cdr3_nt: TGTGCCAGCAGTGATGGGGGACAGGGAGCGTCTAAGCAGTACTTC

d_call: -
clone_size: -
j_call: TRBJ2-1
v_call: TRBV28
cdr3_aa: CASSLLSGSSYNEQFF
cdr3_nt: TGTGCCAGCAGTTTGTTGAGTGGGAGCTCCTACAATGAGCAGTTCTTC

d_call: -
clone_size: once
j_call: TRBJ2-3
v_call: TRBV19
cdr3_aa: CASSIGGTDTQYF
cdr3_nt: TGTGCCAGTAGTATAGGAGGCACAGATACGCAGTATTTT

d_call: -
clone_size: -
j_call: TRBJ1-4
v_call: TRBV2
cdr3_aa: CASRPGTWDEKLFF
cdr3_nt: TGTGCCAGCAGGCCCGGGACGTGGGATGAAAAACTGTTTTTT

d_call: TRBD2
clone_size: few
j_call: TRBJ2-7
v_call: TRBV28
cdr3_aa: CASSFQAGGPWGYEQYF
cdr3_nt: TGTGCCAGCAGTTTTCAGGCGGGGGGGCCTTGGGGCTACGAGCAGTACTTC

d_call: TRBD2
clone_size: -
j_call: TRBJ2-2
v_call: TRBV6-5
cdr3_aa: CASRIAGGDTGELFF
cdr3_nt: TGTGCCAGCAGAATCGCGGGGGGCGACACCGGGGAGCTGTTTTTT

d_call: TRBD1
clone_size: -
j_call: TRBJ1-1
v_call: TRBV7-8
cdr3_aa: CASKGTELNTEAFF
cdr3_nt: TGTGCCAGTAAAGGGACAGAGTTGAACACTGAAGCTTTCTTT

d_call: -
clone_size: -
j_call: TRBJ2-2
v_call: TRBV5-1
cdr3_aa: CASRTGFVMAGELFF
cdr3_nt: TGCGCCAGCAGAACAGGGTTTGTTATGGCCGGGGAGCTGTTTTTT

d_call: -
clone_size: -
j_call: TRBJ2-1
v_call: TRBV7-6
cdr3_aa: CASSLGRGSSYNEQFF
cdr3_nt: TGTGCCAGCAGCTTAGGACGGGGCAGCTCCTACAATGAGCAGTTCTTC

d_call: -
clone_size: -
j_call: TRBJ2-5
v_call: TRBV4-3
cdr3_aa: CASSQDRQETQYF
cdr3_nt: TGCGCCAGCAGCCAAGACAGGCAAGAGACCCAGTACTTC

d_call: TRBD2
clone_size: -
j_call: TRBJ2-1
v_call: TRBV6-5
cdr3_aa: CASRTGGPQNEQFF
cdr3_nt: TGTGCCAGCAGGACGGGGGGGCCGCAAAATGAGCAGTTCTTC

d_call: -
clone_size: -
j_call: TRBJ2-7
v_call: TRBV5-1
cdr3_aa: CASSLNGASNHNEQYF
cdr3_nt: TGCGCCAGCAGCTTGAATGGGGCGTCGAACCATAACGAGCAGTACTTC

d_call: TRBD1
clone_size: -
j_call: TRBJ1-1
v_call: TRBV6-5
cdr3_aa: CASRRGGQGNEAFF
cdr3_nt: TGTGCCAGCAGGCGGGGGGGACAGGGTAATGAAGCTTTCTTT

d_call: -
clone_size: -
j_call: TRBJ1-2
v_call: TRBV2
cdr3_aa: CASSEWSRMQGGYTF
cdr3_nt: TGTGCCAGCAGTGAATGGAGCAGGATGCAGGGCGGCTACACCTTC

d_call: -
clone_size: -
j_call: TRBJ2-3
v_call: TRBV7-2
cdr3_aa: CASSLEGGRVTDTQYF
cdr3_nt: TGTGCCAGCAGCTTAGAGGGGGGGCGTGTCACAGATACGCAGTATTTT

d_call: -
clone_size: -
j_call: TRBJ1-6
v_call: TRBV5-5
cdr3_aa: CASRPDSLSSYNSPLHF
cdr3_nt: TGTGCCAGCAGACCAGACAGCCTGAGCTCCTATAATTCACCCCTCCACTTT

d_call: -
clone_size: -
j_call: TRBJ2-3
v_call: TRBV6-5
cdr3_aa: CASSSPILSSTDTQYF
cdr3_nt: TGTGCCAGCAGTTCCCCAATACTGTCTAGCACAGATACGCAGTATTTT

d_call: TRBD2
clone_size: -
j_call: TRBJ2-3
v_call: TRBV2
cdr3_aa: CASRLAGGAQYF
cdr3_nt: TGTGCCAGCAGGCTAGCGGGGGGAGCGCAGTATTTT

d_call: TRBD1
clone_size: -
j_call: TRBJ1-5
v_call: TRBV10-3
cdr3_aa: CAIRGTGGNQPQHF
cdr3_nt: TGTGCCATCAGAGGGACAGGGGGCAATCAGCCCCAGCATTTT

d_call: TRBD1
clone_size: -
j_call: TRBJ2-1
v_call: TRBV9
cdr3_aa: CASSVGGQGANNEQFF
cdr3_nt: TGTGCCAGCAGCGTAGGTGGACAGGGGGCAAACAATGAGCAGTTCTTC

d_call: -
clone_size: -
j_call: TRBJ1-3
v_call: TRBV15
cdr3_aa: CATGGSGNTIYF
cdr3_nt: TGTGCCACCGGGGGCTCCGGAAACACCATATATTTT

d_call: -
clone_size: -
j_call: TRBJ1-1
v_call: TRBV5-1
cdr3_aa: CASSWAGGDPEAFF
cdr3_nt: TGCGCCAGCAGCTGGGCCGGGGGGGACCCTGAAGCTTTCTTT

d_call: -
clone_size: -
j_call: TRBJ1-1
v_call: TRBV7-8
cdr3_aa: CASSLVSVTEAPNTEAFF
cdr3_nt: TGTGCCAGCAGCTTAGTAAGTGTGACAGAGGCCCCGAACACTGAAGCTTTCTTT

d_call: TRBD1
clone_size: -
j_call: TRBJ1-1
v_call: TRBV19
cdr3_aa: CASTRAGTVNTEAFF
cdr3_nt: TGTGCCAGTACAAGGGCAGGGACAGTGAACACTGAAGCTTTCTTT

d_call: -
clone_size: few
j_call: TRBJ1-4
v_call: TRBV30
cdr3_aa: CAWSDQGIGKLFF
cdr3_nt: TGTGCCTGGAGTGACCAGGGGATAGGAAAACTGTTTTTT

d_call: -
clone_size: -
j_call: TRBJ2-6
v_call: TRBV9
cdr3_aa: CASSVIQSGANVLTF
cdr3_nt: TGTGCCAGCAGCGTAATCCAGTCTGGGGCCAACGTCCTGACTTTC

d_call: TRBD1
clone_size: -
j_call: TRBJ2-3
v_call: TRBV7-9
cdr3_aa: CASSPQGAPTDTQYF
cdr3_nt: TGTGCCAGCAGCCCACAGGGGGCCCCCACAGATACGCAGTATTTT

d_call: -
clone_size: -
j_call: TRBJ1-1
v_call: TRBV12-2
cdr3_aa: CASRSQPVAEAFF
cdr3_nt: TGTGCAAGTCGCTCACAGCCTGTGGCCGAAGCTTTCTTT

d_call: -
clone_size: -
j_call: TRBJ1-5
v_call: TRBV5-1
cdr3_aa: CASRPSDRSNQPQHF
cdr3_nt: TGCGCCAGCAGACCTTCGGACAGAAGCAATCAGCCCCAGCATTTT

d_call: TRBD1
clone_size: -
j_call: TRBJ1-6
v_call: TRBV7-9
cdr3_aa: CASSPPGQGGSPLHF
cdr3_nt: TGTGCCAGCAGTCCCCCGGGACAGGGGGGTTCACCCCTCCACTTT

d_call: -
clone_size: -
j_call: TRBJ1-1
v_call: TRBV2
cdr3_aa: CASSGETVNEAFF
cdr3_nt: TGTGCCAGCAGTGGGGAGACAGTCAATGAAGCTTTCTTT

d_call: -
clone_size: -
j_call: TRBJ1-1
v_call: TRBV18
cdr3_aa: CASSPSGADVTEAFF
cdr3_nt: TGTGCCAGCTCACCATCAGGGGCGGACGTCACTGAAGCTTTCTTT

d_call: TRBD2
clone_size: -
j_call: TRBJ2-5
v_call: TRBV5-4
cdr3_aa: CASSSWTSQETQYF
cdr3_nt: TGTGCCAGCAGCTCATGGACTAGCCAAGAGACCCAGTACTTC

d_call: -
clone_size: -
j_call: TRBJ1-1
v_call: TRBV7-8
cdr3_aa: CASSLRGGTEAFF
cdr3_nt: TGTGCCAGCAGCTTAAGGGGGGGGACTGAAGCTTTCTTT

d_call: -
clone_size: few
j_call: TRBJ2-2
v_call: TRBV10-3
cdr3_aa: CAHKAGDLGELFF
cdr3_nt: TGTGCCCATAAGGCAGGGGATCTTGGGGAGCTGTTTTTT

d_call: TRBD1
clone_size: -
j_call: TRBJ1-4
v_call: TRBV18
cdr3_aa: CASSPPETGFGEKLFF
cdr3_nt: TGTGCCAGCTCACCACCGGAGACAGGGTTCGGCGAAAAACTGTTTTTT

d_call: TRBD2
clone_size: -
j_call: TRBJ2-1
v_call: TRBV5-4
cdr3_aa: CASSLGTSGRNEQFF
cdr3_nt: TGTGCCAGCAGCCTCGGGACTAGCGGGCGAAATGAGCAGTTCTTC

d_call: TRBD1
clone_size: -
j_call: TRBJ2-5
v_call: TRBV6-6
cdr3_aa: CASSYSRGGSLTQYF
cdr3_nt: TGTGCCAGCAGTTACTCGAGAGGGGGCAGCCTAACCCAGTACTTC

d_call: -
clone_size: -
j_call: TRBJ1-1
v_call: TRBV27
cdr3_aa: CASSVLSGNTEAFF
cdr3_nt: TGTGCCAGCAGTGTCCTTTCGGGTAACACTGAAGCTTTCTTT

d_call: -
clone_size: -
j_call: TRBJ1-2
v_call: TRBV11-2
cdr3_aa: CASSLDPWGYTF
cdr3_nt: TGTGCCAGCAGCTTAGATCCGTGGGGCTACACCTTC

d_call: -
clone_size: -
j_call: TRBJ2-1
v_call: TRBV5-1
cdr3_aa: CASSLRSSADDEQFF
cdr3_nt: TGCGCCAGCAGCTTGAGGAGTAGCGCCGACGATGAGCAGTTCTTC

d_call: -
clone_size: -
j_call: TRBJ1-6
v_call: TRBV5-1
cdr3_aa: CASSRFLQGDNSPLHF
cdr3_nt: TGCGCCAGCAGCCGTTTTCTCCAGGGCGATAATTCACCCCTCCACTTT

d_call: -
clone_size: -
j_call: TRBJ1-4
v_call: TRBV7-2
cdr3_aa: CASSLVSQGNEKLFF
cdr3_nt: TGTGCCAGCAGCTTAGTATCGCAGGGTAATGAAAAACTGTTTTTT

d_call: -
clone_size: -
j_call: TRBJ1-4
v_call: TRBV30
cdr3_aa: CAWSRGINEKLFF
cdr3_nt: TGTGCCTGGAGTCGGGGAATTAATGAAAAACTGTTTTTT

d_call: -
clone_size: -
j_call: TRBJ1-6
v_call: TRBV6-1
cdr3_aa: CASSEQKDSPLHF
cdr3_nt: TGTGCCAGCAGTGAACAGAAGGATTCACCCCTCCACTTT

d_call: TRBD2
clone_size: -
j_call: TRBJ2-3
v_call: TRBV5-1
cdr3_aa: CASSLEGRGGSDTQYF
cdr3_nt: TGCGCCAGCAGCTTGGAAGGCCGGGGGGGTTCAGATACGCAGTATTTT

d_call: -
clone_size: few
j_call: TRBJ2-7
v_call: TRBV5-4
cdr3_aa: CASSSGRDSAYEQYF
cdr3_nt: TGTGCCAGCAGCTCCGGGAGGGACAGTGCCTACGAGCAGTACTTC

d_call: -
clone_size: -
j_call: TRBJ2-1
v_call: TRBV11-1
cdr3_aa: CASSSYGGRKGNEQFF
cdr3_nt: TGTGCCAGCAGCTCCTACGGGGGCCGCAAGGGCAATGAGCAGTTCTTC

d_call: -
clone_size: -
j_call: TRBJ2-5
v_call: TRBV2
cdr3_aa: CASSVETQYF
cdr3_nt: TGTGCCAGCAGTGTAGAGACCCAGTACTTC

d_call: -
clone_size: -
j_call: TRBJ2-2
v_call: TRBV7-9
cdr3_aa: CASIPGNTGELFF
cdr3_nt: TGTGCCAGCATCCCCGGGAACACCGGGGAGCTGTTTTTT

d_call: TRBD1
clone_size: -
j_call: TRBJ1-5
v_call: TRBV10-3
cdr3_aa: CAISPSGTGASRDQPQHF
cdr3_nt: TGTGCCATCAGCCCCTCCGGGACAGGGGCCTCAAGGGATCAGCCCCAGCATTTT

d_call: -
clone_size: -
j_call: TRBJ1-5
v_call: TRBV30
cdr3_aa: CAWGRRGGDQPQHF
cdr3_nt: TGTGCCTGGGGCCGACGGGGAGGAGATCAGCCCCAGCATTTT

d_call: -
clone_size: -
j_call: TRBJ1-5
v_call: TRBV28
cdr3_aa: CASSNQPQHF
cdr3_nt: TGTGCCAGCAGTAATCAGCCCCAGCATTTT